Shown below are 25 T cell receptor beta chains from a single sample sequenced in a study of CD8+ T cells in alopecia areata (dated by TCRdb to 2016 to 2019). From alopecia areata patients, peripheral blood was collected along with lesional scalp punch biopsies. Libraries were constructed by the immunoSEQ multiplex PCR assay. To provide template for TCR sequencing, every sample had RNA extracted and reverse transcribed into cDNA. TCRdb carries this immuneACCESS record with in-frame sequences only. Its versions omit some clonotypes, under half of them owing to an unresolved V gene in the studies checked, with the rest unexplained. In all, the sample holds over 10,000 clones, and roughly 57% of those were seen once. The ten largest account for 13% to 15% of the sample. Sequencing was done on a sample of skin. The source is a human donor with alopecia areata.

The rearrangement joins TRBV10-3 to TRBJ2-5; the match to TRBD1 covers 11 bases. The CDR3 extends over 14 amino acids. The V gene end was trimmed by 3 bases and the J gene end by 5 bases; junction bases not matched to a gene: 2. In germline, CDR1 is ENHRY, CDR2 SYGVKD. The CDR3 DNA sequence: TGTGCCATCAGTGACTGGACAGGGGGCGAGACCCAGTACTTC. It yields the protein CAISDWTGGETQYF.

V and J are TRBV30 and TRBJ1-1; TRBD1 aligns across 8 bases. From germline, CDR1 is GTSNPN and CDR2 SVGIG (reference sequence). J lost 5 bases, V lost 4 bases, and 12 bases had no gene match. The CDR3 extends over 15 amino acids. In DNA, the CDR3 is TGTGCCTGGACCCGGACAGGGACGGGACGGACTGAAGCTTTCTTT. Translated: CAWTRTGTGRTEAFF.

The chain uses TRBV7-8 and TRBJ2-1; TRBD1 agrees at 10 bases. The V gene's germline CDR1 is SGHVS and CDR2 FQNEAQ. Trimming at V came to 8 bases and at J to 7 bases, leaving 17 bases not matched to a gene. The CDR3 spans 17 residues. In DNA, the CDR3 is TGTGCCAGCGGCCCCAGACAGGGGGCCGCAGGGAGGAATGAGCAGTTCTTC. It specifies CASGPRQGAAGRNEQFF. The whole variable domain, filled in from reference TRBV7-8 and TRBJ2-1, reads GAGVSQSPRYKVAKRGQDVALRCDPISGHVSLFWYQQALGQGPEFLTYFQNEAQLDKSGLPSDRFFAERPEGSVSTLKIQRTQQEDSAVYLCASGPRQGAAGRNEQFFGPGTRLTVL.

The CDR3 here is CASSDGTGGFSSYEQYF. For the CDR3, the DNA is TGTGCCAGCAGCGATGGGACAGGGGGATTTAGTTCCTACGAGCAGTACTTC. V usage is TRBV11-2 and J usage is TRBJ2-7, with TRBD1 matching over 11 bases. The V gene's germline CDR1 is SGHAT and CDR2 FQNNGV. The CDR3 totals 17 residues. The V and J ends lost 5 bases and 1 base, in that order; junction bases with no gene match: 10. The complete variable domain, with remaining parts taken from reference TRBV11-2 and TRBJ2-7, reads EAGVAQSPRYKIIEKRQSVAFWCNPISGHATLYWYQQILGQGPKLLIQFQNNGVVDDSQLPKDRFSAERLKGVDSTLKIQPAKLEDSAVYLCASSDGTGGFSSYEQYFGPGTRLTVT.

This clone was counted a few times. V is TRBV9 and J is TRBJ2-5, with D uncertain. CDR1 is SGDLS and CDR2 is YYNGEE in the germline V gene. The CDR3 length is 11 residues. V lost 3 bases and J 3 bases, leaving 3 bases between the germline ends. DNA of the CDR3: TGTGCCAGCAGCGGAGAAGAGACCCAGTACTTC. Its protein is CASSGEETQYF.

The chain links TRBV2 to TRBJ1-2, with 8 positions matching TRBD1. The CDR3 is 15 residues long. The trim removed 6 bases at V and 4 bases at J, leaving 10 bases unmatched. Germline-derived CDR1 and CDR2 are SNHLY and FYNNEI. This CDR3 reads CASSGQGLLSYGYTF. CDR3 DNA: TGTGCCAGCAGCGGACAGGGCCTCCTTTCCTATGGCTACACCTTC.

The chain couples TRBV30 to TRBJ1-2; D is unresolved. The ends were cut back, 3 bases at V and 0 bases at J, with 17 bases in the middle. The CDR3 consists of 16 residues. Per germline, CDR1 GTSNPN and CDR2 SVGIG (reference sequence). The CDR3 coding sequence is TGTGCCTGGAGAGCACTGGTTGAATGGACTAACTATGGCTACACCTTC. Its translation: CAWRALVEWTNYGYTF.

This clone came up once. The gene calls are TRBV29-1 and TRBJ2-7; the D is unclear. This CDR3 spans 13 amino acids. Deletions cut 4 bases from V and 6 bases from J, with 16 bases between. Germline values: CDR1 SQVTM, CDR2 ANQGSEA. CDR3 bases: TGCAGCGTTGTCGTGGCCCGGCTAGGCGAGCAGTACTTC. It is translated as CSVVVARLGEQYF.

This chain connects TRBV27 to TRBJ2-5; 8 bases match TRBD2. The germline V gene encodes CDR1 MNHEY and CDR2 SMNVEV (reference sequence). V lost 5 bases to trimming and J lost 4 bases; unmatched junction nucleotides: 18. The CDR3 totals 18 residues. The CDR3 DNA follows: TGTGCCAGCAGTCTGATACCCTTCCCGGGACTAGAGGGAGAGACCCAGTACTTC. Translating gives CASSLIPFPGLEGETQYF.

This chain uses TRBV19 with TRBJ1-5; TRBD1 matches at 7 bases. The ends lost 2 bases at V and 7 bases at J; junction bases unmatched: 5. CDR1 and CDR2 from the germline V gene are LNHDA and SQIVND (reference sequence). The CDR3 runs to 14 residues. The CDR3 here is CASSIQGGGQPQHF. CDR3 sequence (DNA): TGTGCCAGTAGTATACAGGGGGGAGGACAGCCCCAGCATTTT.

The V and J genes are TRBV6-5 and TRBJ2-7; D is unresolved. Trimming stripped 2 bases from V and 11 bases from J, with 10 bases between. Germline values: CDR1 MNHEY, CDR2 SVGAGI. This CDR3 comprises 11 residues. The CDR3 nucleotides are TGTGCCAGCAGTTACGGGTCCGTTGAGTACTTC. Translated: CASSYGSVEYF.

This clone was seen a few times. This sequence joins TRBV23-1 and TRBJ2-2; tentative D call: TRBD2 (5 bases). TRBV23-1 is filed as an ORF, its function uncertain. Trimming shortened V by 0 bases and J by 3 bases, and 14 bases separated the two germline ends. This CDR3 region has 17 residues. The chain's CDR3 is CASSQSLGKADTGELFF. The CDR3, as DNA: TGCGCCAGCAGTCAATCTCTAGGGAAAGCGGACACCGGGGAGCTGTTTTTT.

Concerning this clone: Other DNA sequences in the same sample also yield this CDR3. The chain recombines TRBV2 with TRBJ2-7; 7 bases match TRBD2. In germline, CDR1 is SNHLY, CDR2 FYNNEI. Losses at the gene ends were 6 bases for V and 4 bases for J; bases not matched to a gene: 15. The CDR3 has 16 amino acids. The CDR3 DNA follows: TGTGCCAGCAGAATATCCTTTGCTAGCGGACGTTACGAGCAGTACTTC. Protein: CASRISFASGRYEQYF.

Only a few counts were recorded for this clone. The chain is built from TRBV30 and TRBJ1-3, with 11 bases fitting TRBD1. The V gene's germline CDR1 is GTSNPN and CDR2 SVGIG (reference sequence). V dropped 5 bases and J dropped 7; count of bases not matched to a gene: 4. The CDR3 extends over 13 amino acids. CDR3 DNA sequence: TGTGCCTGGGGACAGGGGGCGCGGAACACCATATATTTT. Its protein is CAWGQGARNTIYF.

This clone came up a few times. This rearrangement joins TRBV15 to TRBJ1-2; D is unclear. Germline lookup yields CDR1 LNHNV and CDR2 YYDKDF (reference sequence). This CDR3 has 14 residues. V lost 0 bases and J lost 2, with 7 bases in between. Written as DNA, the CDR3 is TGTGCCACCAGCAGAGAGGCCGAGAACTATGGCTACACCTTC. It codes for CATSREAENYGYTF.

The chain links TRBV5-1 to TRBJ2-6; D is perhaps TRBD2 (5 bases). CDR3 length equals 17 residues. Between the trimmed V and J ends, which lost 4 bases and 1 base, there was a span of 15 bases. Germline V gene sequence: CDR1 SGHRS, CDR2 YFSETQ. In DNA form, the CDR3 reads TGCGCCAGCAGCCGAGGCCGGGAATTTTCTGGGGCCAACGTCCTGACTTTC. The encoded protein is CASSRGREFSGANVLTF. Using reference TRBV5-1 and TRBJ2-6 for the parts outside the CDR3, the full variable domain is KAGVTQTPRYLIKTRGQQVTLSCSPISGHRSVSWYQQTPGQGLQFLFEYFSETQRNKGNFPGRFSGRQFSNSRSEMNVSTLELGDSALYLCASSRGREFSGANVLTFGAGSRLTVL.

This chain connects TRBV29-1 to TRBJ1-2; D is uncertain. Trimming left V 2 bases short and J 2 bases short, with 9 bases between. The V gene's germline CDR1 is SQVTM and CDR2 ANQGSEA. This CDR3 is built from 13 residues. In DNA form, the CDR3 reads TGCAGCGTTGAAAAGGCAGAAAACTATGGCTACACCTTC. It translates to CSVEKAENYGYTF.

The V and J genes are TRBV6-5 and TRBJ2-3; tentative D call: TRBD2 (6 bases). V was trimmed by 5 bases and J by 1 base, leaving 13 bases between them. The CDR3 spans 15 residues. The V gene's germline CDR1 is MNHEY and CDR2 SVGAGI. CDR3 sequence reads: CASSPGGAGTDTQYF. CDR3 nucleotide sequence: TGTGCCAGCAGTCCGGGCGGGGCTGGCACAGATACGCAGTATTTT.

The chain recombines TRBV27 with TRBJ2-7; D is undetermined. The CDR3 consists of 11 residues. V dropped 8 bases and J dropped 5 bases, with 10 bases sitting between them. Per germline, CDR1 MNHEY and CDR2 SMNVEV (reference sequence). The CDR3 loop reads CASGFPHEQYF. CDR3 sequence (DNA): TGTGCCAGCGGGTTCCCCCACGAGCAGTACTTC.

The CDR3 bases are TGTGCCGGCAAAAGAGCGGGGATCTACAATGAGCAGTTCTTC. This codes for CAGKRAGIYNEQFF. The chain links TRBV2 to TRBJ2-1, with TRBD2 identical over 7 bases. V was pared by 11 bases and J by 3 bases, with 10 bases of the junction left unmatched. This CDR3 is 14 amino acids long. Germline V gene lookup returns CDR1 SNHLY and CDR2 FYNNEI. The full variable domain, its missing parts supplied by reference TRBV2 and TRBJ2-1, is EPEVTQTPSHQVTQMGQEVILRCVPISNHLYFYWYRQILGQKVEFLVSFYNNEISEKSEIFDDQFSVERPDGSNFTLKIRSTKLEDSAMYFCAGKRAGIYNEQFFGPGTRLTVL.

The chain employs TRBV27 and TRBJ2-3, with TRBD2 matching over 7 bases. The length of the CDR3 is 15 residues. Looked up from germline, CDR1 is MNHEY and CDR2 is SMNVEV (reference sequence). With V trimmed by 2 bases and J by 6 bases, 8 bases remained unmatched. The CDR3 DNA follows: TGTGCCAGCAGTTTAGTACCTAGCGGCTGGGATACGCAGTATTTT. Protein product: CASSLVPSGWDTQYF.

This clone has more than one count but fewer than ten. CDR3 coding DNA: TGTGCCAGCAGCACACCCACAGGGTGGGAGCAGTACTTC. Amino acids: CASSTPTGWEQYF. The chain joins TRBV7-9 to TRBJ2-7; D is possibly TRBD1 (6 bases). Germline loops: CDR1 SEHNR, CDR2 FQNEAQ (reference sequence). The V and J ends lost 5 bases and 7 bases respectively, with 15 bases between them. This CDR3 contains 13 residues.

The chain has TRBV4-1 and TRBJ1-1; D call uncertain. This CDR3 is 18 amino acids long. V shed 4 bases and J shed 1 base, with 22 bases lying between them. Germline CDR1 is MGHRA and CDR2 is YSYEKL. The CDR3 region is CASSRIWARGRRNTEAFF. The CDR3 region has the DNA TGCGCCAGCAGCCGCATATGGGCCCGCGGACGCCGGAACACTGAAGCTTTCTTT.

In its sample, this clone was seen a few times. The chain employs TRBV30 and TRBJ2-1, with D perhaps TRBD2 (5 bases). V was pared by 0 bases and J by 10 bases, with 10 bases between. The germline V gene encodes CDR1 GTSNPN and CDR2 SVGIG (reference sequence). This CDR3 has 12 amino acids. DNA of the CDR3: TGTGCCTGGAGTGTAATTAGCGAGGAGCAGTTCTTC. Its protein product is CAWSVISEEQFF.

This clone was seen only a few times. The chain employs TRBV28 and TRBJ2-1; no definite D call. The CDR3 has 13 amino acids. The V end lost 6 bases, the J end lost 5 bases, and 11 bases lay between the germline ends. CDR1 is MDHEN, CDR2 SYDVKM, per germline. In DNA form, the CDR3 reads TGTGCCAGCAGGAGAAAACTACACAATGAGCAGTTCTTC. This codes for CASRRKLHNEQFF. The variable domain in full, with the rest retrieved from reference TRBV28 and TRBJ2-1, is DVKVTQSSRYLVKRTGEKVFLECVQDMDHENMFWYRQDPGLGLRLIYFSYDVKMKEKGDIPEGYSVSREKKERFSLILESASTNQTSMYLCASRRKLHNEQFFGPGTRLTVL.